One and the same sample provided the 17 T cell receptor beta chains below, sequenced in a study of T cell repertoires in cytomegalovirus infection. Each CDR3 protein is one row after TCRdb ran MiXCR on the reads. The sample consists of approximately 770,000 distinct CDR3 sequences, almost 30% of them appearing once. Antigen specificity for these receptors is unknown. This specimen was cultured CD8+ T cells from PBMCs, taken from culture after CMV antigen stimulation. Source of these receptors: a human donor in good health (CMV status not recorded). Some clones in this sample may be carry-over from other donors' samples.

Many counts were recorded for this clonotype. The gene calls are TRBV7-9 and TRBJ1-2; D unresolved. CDR3 length: 13 residues. Trimming left V 0 bases short and J 3 bases short, with 5 bases between. CDR1 SEHNR and CDR2 FQNEAQ come from the germline V gene (reference sequence). The CDR3 loop is CASSLAGYYGYTF. The CDR3 nucleotides are TGTGCCAGCAGCTTAGCAGGGTACTATGGCTACACCTTC.

The chain has TRBV6-2 or TRBV6-3 and TRBJ2-1; 8 bases line up with TRBD2. This CDR3 spans 15 amino acids. CDR1 MNHEY and CDR2 SVGEGT come from the germline V gene. The V gene end was trimmed by 10 bases and the J gene end by 3 bases; junction bases not matched to a gene: 11. In DNA, the CDR3 is TGTGCCACCCTGGACAAGCGGGGGATCTACAATGAGCAGTTCTTC. Its translation is CATLDKRGIYNEQFF.

The rearrangement joins TRBV12-3 or TRBV12-4 to TRBJ1-1; D is ambiguous. CDR3 size: 16 residues. V dropped 0 bases and J dropped 1 base, with 12 bases sitting between them. In nucleotides, the CDR3 is TGTGCCAGCAGTTTAGCCCCGGGATGGGGGAACACTGAAGCTTTCTTT. Protein product: CASSLAPGWGNTEAFF.

This chain uses TRBV7-6 with TRBJ2-1; 7 nucleotides align to TRBD2. Germline assignment: CDR1 SGHVS and CDR2 FNYEAQ. The CDR3 contains 15 residues. The junction had 9 bases not matched to a gene; V was cut back by 4 bases and J by 6 bases. As DNA, the CDR3 is TGTGCCAGCAGCTCCCGGGGGGATCCTTTCAATGAGCAGTTCTTC. Protein: CASSSRGDPFNEQFF.

In this sample, this clonotype turned up a few times. The chain uses TRBV29-1 and TRBJ1-2; D remains unclear. Germline-derived CDR1 and CDR2 are SQVTM and ANQGSEA. Trimming removed 4 bases from V and 6 bases from J, with 15 bases in between. The CDR3 loop spans 13 amino acids. CDR3 loop: CSVVTGGMNGYTF. The CDR3 bases are TGCAGCGTTGTGACGGGAGGAATGAATGGCTACACCTTC. The complete variable domain, with remaining parts taken from reference TRBV29-1 and TRBJ1-2, reads SAVISQKPSRDICQRGTSLTIQCQVDSQVTMMFWYRQQPGQSLTLIATANQGSEATYESGFVIDKFPISRPNLTFSTLTVSNMSPEDSSIYLCSVVTGGMNGYTFGSGTRLTVV.

Notes on this clonotype: It is unclear where the CDR3 begins or ends on the DNA, so no DNA is shown, and the CDR3 is as TCRdb lists it. The chain uses TRBV7-5 and TRBJ1-5. TRBV7-5 is classified as a pseudogene. The CDR3 sequence runs 17 residues, both termini included. CDR3 loop: CISVPEARGRVNQPQHF.

CDR3 sequence (DNA): TGTGCCAGCAGCTTAGGTCGGGCAGGGGTCGGGGCCAACGTCCTGACTTTC. Protein product: CASSLGRAGVGANVLTF. This chain joins TRBV7-4 and TRBJ2-6; TRBD1 might be the D (6 bases). From germline, CDR1 is SGHVT and CDR2 SQSDAQ. V was shortened by 1 base and J by 4 bases, with 14 bases between the two germline ends. The length of the CDR3 is 17 residues.

This clonotype appeared many times. This chain connects TRBV7-8 to TRBJ1-2; 9 bases map to TRBD1. The trim removed 5 bases at V and 8 bases at J, leaving 6 bases unmatched. The CDR3 is made up of 13 amino acids. CDR1 SGHVS and CDR2 FQNEAQ come from the germline V gene. CDR3 amino acids: CASSRRTGEGYTF. In DNA form, the CDR3 reads TGTGCCAGCAGCCGAAGGACAGGGGAAGGCTACACCTTC.

This clonotype has just a few counts. The V and J genes are TRBV4-3 and TRBJ1-6, with D unresolved. The V end was cut by 6 bases, the J end by 1 base, with 10 bases between. This CDR3 comprises 15 residues. Looked up from germline, CDR1 is LGHNA and CDR2 is YSLEER. The chain's CDR3 is CASSPGRSYNSPLHF. The CDR3 DNA sequence: TGCGCCAGCAGTCCTGGTCGATCCTATAATTCACCCCTCCACTTT.

This clonotype was seen a few times. The CDR3 carries no conserved terminal phenylalanine or tryptophan, so it likely arises from a read error. Because the CDR3's place on the DNA is in doubt, the DNA is left out and the CDR3 is given as listed by TCRdb. The V and J genes are TRBV10-2 and TRBJ2-7; the table's D gene call, TRBD1, was not cross checked with the DNA. The CDR3 sequence runs 13 residues, both termini included. The germline CDR1 and CDR2 sequences are WSHSY and SAAADI. The CDR3 region is CASSESNRGELES.

This clonotype has a handful of counts. The chain has TRBV10-3 and TRBJ2-1; TRBD2 aligns across 8 bases. Germline V gene lookup returns CDR1 ENHRY and CDR2 SYGVKD. V was pared by 3 bases and J by 9 bases, with 10 bases of the junction left unmatched. The length of the CDR3 is 15 residues. CDR3 in amino acids: CAISDYHGGASEQFF. In nucleotides, the CDR3 is TGTGCCATCAGTGATTACCACGGGGGGGCAAGTGAGCAGTTCTTC.

A few counts support this clonotype. The gene calls are TRBV4-2 and TRBJ1-5, with 9 bases identical to TRBD1. The CDR3 runs 17 residues. V dropped 4 bases and J dropped 3; count of bases not matched to a gene: 10. From germline, CDR1 is LGHNA and CDR2 YNFKEQ. CDR3 sequence: CASSPGQGPVYNQPQHF. The CDR3 DNA is TGTGCCAGCAGCCCCGGACAGGGGCCCGTCTACAATCAGCCCCAGCATTTT.

The V gene is TRBV19, the J gene TRBJ2-6; D is undetermined. The ends were cut back, 5 bases at V and 2 bases at J, with 16 bases in the middle. Germline CDR1 reads LNHDA; CDR2 reads SQIVND (reference sequence). The CDR3 runs to 17 residues. CDR3 DNA: TGTGCCAGTAGTGTATATGGTGGCCGTACTGGGGCCAACGTCCTGACTTTC. Translated: CASSVYGGRTGANVLTF.

The chain recombines TRBV25-1 with TRBJ2-5, with 7 bases identical to TRBD2. Germline V CDR1 and CDR2: MGHDK, SYGVNS. This CDR3 contains 16 residues. V lost 1 base to trimming and J lost 3 bases; unmatched junction nucleotides: 8. This CDR3 is CASSEWEGTKEETQYF. The CDR3 DNA sequence: TGTGCCAGCAGTGAATGGGAGGGGACGAAGGAAGAGACCCAGTACTTC.

This clonotype appeared a few times. The chain couples TRBV6-6 to TRBJ2-1; 12 nucleotides align to TRBD2. Germline V gene lookup returns CDR1 MNHNY and CDR2 SVGAGI (reference sequence). The CDR3 totals 15 residues. After removal of 7 bases from V and 3 bases from J, the junction contained 4 bases not matched to a gene. Here the CDR3 DNA reads TGTGCCAGCAACCGACTAGCGGGAGACTACAATGAGCAGTTCTTC. This translates into CASNRLAGDYNEQFF.

The chain combines TRBV12-3 or TRBV12-4 with TRBJ2-1; D possibly corresponds to TRBD1 (6 bases). Trimming took off 1 base at V and 4 bases at J, with 14 bases between the two ends. The CDR3 is made up of 16 amino acids. CDR3 DNA: TGTGCCAGCAGTTTAGTACTGGGACACCCTTACAATGAGCAGTTCTTC. This sequence encodes CASSLVLGHPYNEQFF.

This sequence joins TRBV12-3 or TRBV12-4 and TRBJ2-3; D is perhaps TRBD1 (5 bases). The CDR3 consists of 12 residues. V dropped 5 bases and J dropped 6 bases, with 9 bases sitting between them. This chain's CDR3 is CASSPGYDTQYF. CDR3 nucleotide sequence: TGTGCCAGCAGTCCAGGGTACGATACGCAGTATTTT.